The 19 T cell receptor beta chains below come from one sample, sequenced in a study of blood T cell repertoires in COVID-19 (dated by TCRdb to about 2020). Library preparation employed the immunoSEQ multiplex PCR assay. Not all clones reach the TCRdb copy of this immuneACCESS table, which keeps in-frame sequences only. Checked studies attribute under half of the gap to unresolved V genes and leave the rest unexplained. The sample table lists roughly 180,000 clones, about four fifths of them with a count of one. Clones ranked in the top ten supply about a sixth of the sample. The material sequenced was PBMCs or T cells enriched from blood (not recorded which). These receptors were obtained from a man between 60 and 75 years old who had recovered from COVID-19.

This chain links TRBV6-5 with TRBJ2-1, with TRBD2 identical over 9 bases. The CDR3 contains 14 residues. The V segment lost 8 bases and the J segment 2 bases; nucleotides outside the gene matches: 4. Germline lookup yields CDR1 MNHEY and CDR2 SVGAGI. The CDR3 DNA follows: TGTGCCAGCGGGCTAGCGGGACCCTACAATGAGCAGTTCTTC. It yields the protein CASGLAGPYNEQFF.

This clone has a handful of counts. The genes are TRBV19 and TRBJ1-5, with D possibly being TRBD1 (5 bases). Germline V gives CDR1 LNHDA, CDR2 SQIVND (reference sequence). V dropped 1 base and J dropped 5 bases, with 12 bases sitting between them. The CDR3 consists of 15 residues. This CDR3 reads CASSIAAGSYQPQHF. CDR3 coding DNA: TGTGCCAGTAGTATAGCGGCAGGGTCTTATCAGCCCCAGCATTTT.

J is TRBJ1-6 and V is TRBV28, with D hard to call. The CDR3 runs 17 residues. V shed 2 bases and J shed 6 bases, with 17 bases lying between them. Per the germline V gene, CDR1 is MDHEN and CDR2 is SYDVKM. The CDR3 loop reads CASSLPPGGSINSPLHF. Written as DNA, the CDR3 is TGTGCCAGCAGTTTACCCCCGGGAGGGAGCATTAATTCACCCCTCCACTTT.

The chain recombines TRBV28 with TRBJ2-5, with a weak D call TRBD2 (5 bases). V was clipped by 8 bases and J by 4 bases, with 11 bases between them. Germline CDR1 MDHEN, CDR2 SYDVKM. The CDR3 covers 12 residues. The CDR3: CASSGVPETQYF. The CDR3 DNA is TGTGCCAGCTCCGGGGTACCAGAGACCCAGTACTTC. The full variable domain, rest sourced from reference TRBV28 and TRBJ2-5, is DVKVTQSSRYLVKRTGEKVFLECVQDMDHENMFWYRQDPGLGLRLIYFSYDVKMKEKGDIPEGYSVSREKKERFSLILESASTNQTSMYLCASSGVPETQYFGPGTRLLVL.

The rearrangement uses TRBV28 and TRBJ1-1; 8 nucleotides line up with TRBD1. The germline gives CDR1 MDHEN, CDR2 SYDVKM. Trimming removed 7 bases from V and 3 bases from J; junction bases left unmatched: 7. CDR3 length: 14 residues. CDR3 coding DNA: TGTGCCAGCAATTTCAGGGGGCCCGACACTGAAGCTTTCTTT. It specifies CASNFRGPDTEAFF. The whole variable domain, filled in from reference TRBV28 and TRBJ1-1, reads DVKVTQSSRYLVKRTGEKVFLECVQDMDHENMFWYRQDPGLGLRLIYFSYDVKMKEKGDIPEGYSVSREKKERFSLILESASTNQTSMYLCASNFRGPDTEAFFGQGTRLTVV.

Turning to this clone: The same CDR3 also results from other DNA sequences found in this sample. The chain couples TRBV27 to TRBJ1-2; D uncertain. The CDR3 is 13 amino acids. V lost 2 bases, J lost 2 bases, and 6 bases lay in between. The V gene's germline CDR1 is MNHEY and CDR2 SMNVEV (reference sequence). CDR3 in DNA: TGTGCCAGCAGTTTACGGGAGAACTATGGCTACACCTTC. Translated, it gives CASSLRENYGYTF.

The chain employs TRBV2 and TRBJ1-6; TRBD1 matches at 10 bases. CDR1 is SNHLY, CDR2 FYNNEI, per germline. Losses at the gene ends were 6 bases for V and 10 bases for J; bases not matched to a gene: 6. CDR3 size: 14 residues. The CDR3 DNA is TGTGCCAGCAGCCGACAGGGGGCCAAATCACCCCTCCACTTT. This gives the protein CASSRQGAKSPLHF.

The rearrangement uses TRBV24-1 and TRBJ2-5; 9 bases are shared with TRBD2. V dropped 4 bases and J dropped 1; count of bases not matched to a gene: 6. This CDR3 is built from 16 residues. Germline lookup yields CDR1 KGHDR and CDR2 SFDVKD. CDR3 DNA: TGTGCCACCAGTGAACCTAGCGGGGCCCTCCAAGAGACCCAGTACTTC. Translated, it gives CATSEPSGALQETQYF.

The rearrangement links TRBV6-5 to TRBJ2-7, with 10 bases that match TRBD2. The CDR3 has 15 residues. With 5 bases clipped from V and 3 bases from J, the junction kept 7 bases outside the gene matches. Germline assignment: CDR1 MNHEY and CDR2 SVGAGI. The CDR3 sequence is CASSPRTSGLYEQYF. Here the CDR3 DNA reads TGTGCCAGCAGTCCCCGGACTAGCGGCCTCTACGAGCAGTACTTC.

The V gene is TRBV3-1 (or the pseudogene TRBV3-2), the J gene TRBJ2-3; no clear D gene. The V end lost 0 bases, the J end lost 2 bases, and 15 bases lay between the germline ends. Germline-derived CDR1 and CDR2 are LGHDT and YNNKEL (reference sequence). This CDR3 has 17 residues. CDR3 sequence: CASSQDTSVLATDTQYF. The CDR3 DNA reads TGTGCCAGCAGCCAAGATACCAGCGTTTTAGCCACAGATACGCAGTATTTT.

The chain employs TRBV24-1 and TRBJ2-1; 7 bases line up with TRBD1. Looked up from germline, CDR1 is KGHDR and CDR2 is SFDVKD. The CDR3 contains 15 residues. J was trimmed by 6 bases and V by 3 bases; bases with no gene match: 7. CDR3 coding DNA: TGTGCCACCAGTGATAGACGACAGGGTAGCAATGAGCAGTTCTTC. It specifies CATSDRRQGSNEQFF.

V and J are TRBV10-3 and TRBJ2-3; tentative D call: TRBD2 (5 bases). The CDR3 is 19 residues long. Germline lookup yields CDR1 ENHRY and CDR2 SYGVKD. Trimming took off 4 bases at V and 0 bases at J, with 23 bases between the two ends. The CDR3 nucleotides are TGTGCCATCAGTGGATACAAACCGGACGGAGGAACTAGCACAGATACGCAGTATTTT. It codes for CAISGYKPDGGTSTDTQYF.

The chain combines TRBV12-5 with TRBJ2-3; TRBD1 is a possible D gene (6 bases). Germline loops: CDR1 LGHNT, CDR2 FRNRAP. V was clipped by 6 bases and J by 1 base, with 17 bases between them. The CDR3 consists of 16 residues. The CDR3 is CASGQALGQRTDTQYF. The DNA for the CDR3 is TGTGCTAGTGGCCAGGCCCTAGGACAGCGCACAGATACGCAGTATTTT.

CDR3: CASSEGGKGINQPQHF. The CDR3 DNA is TGTGCCAGCAGTGAAGGGGGGAAGGGGATCAATCAGCCCCAGCATTTT. The V and J genes are TRBV25-1 and TRBJ1-5; possibly TRBD1 for D (5 bases). Germline CDR1 is MGHDK and CDR2 is SYGVNS. V lost 2 bases and J 3 bases, leaving 14 bases between the germline ends. The CDR3 is 16 residues long.

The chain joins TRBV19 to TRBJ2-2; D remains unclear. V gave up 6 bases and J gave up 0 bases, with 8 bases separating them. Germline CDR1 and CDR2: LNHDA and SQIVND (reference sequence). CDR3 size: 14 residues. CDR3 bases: TGTGCCAGTAGGGGCAGATCGAACACCGGGGAGCTGTTTTTT. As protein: CASRGRSNTGELFF.

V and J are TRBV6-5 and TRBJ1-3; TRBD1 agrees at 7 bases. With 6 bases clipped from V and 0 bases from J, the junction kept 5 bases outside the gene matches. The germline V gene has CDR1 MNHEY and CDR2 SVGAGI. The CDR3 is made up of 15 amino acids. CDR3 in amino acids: CASSQGQLSGNTIYF. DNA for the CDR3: TGTGCCAGCAGCCAGGGACAGCTCTCTGGAAACACCATATATTTT.

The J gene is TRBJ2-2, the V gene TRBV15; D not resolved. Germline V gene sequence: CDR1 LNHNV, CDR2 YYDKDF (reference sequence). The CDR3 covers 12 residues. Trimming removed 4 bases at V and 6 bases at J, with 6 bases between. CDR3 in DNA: TGTGCCACCAGCATCCCCTCCGGGGAGCTGTTTTTT. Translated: CATSIPSGELFF.

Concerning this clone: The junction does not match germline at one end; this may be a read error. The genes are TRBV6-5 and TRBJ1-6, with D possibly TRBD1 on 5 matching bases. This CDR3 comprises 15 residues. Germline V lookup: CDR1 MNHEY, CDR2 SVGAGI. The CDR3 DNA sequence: TGTGCCAGCAGTGACTCTATGGGAGGGGATTCACCCCTCCACTTT. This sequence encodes CASSDSMGGDSPLHF.

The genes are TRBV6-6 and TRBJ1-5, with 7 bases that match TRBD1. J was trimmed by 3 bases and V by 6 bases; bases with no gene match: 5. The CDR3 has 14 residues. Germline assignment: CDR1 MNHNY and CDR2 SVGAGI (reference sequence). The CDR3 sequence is CASSSGTVNQPQHF. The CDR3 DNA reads TGTGCCAGCAGCTCCGGGACAGTCAATCAGCCCCAGCATTTT.